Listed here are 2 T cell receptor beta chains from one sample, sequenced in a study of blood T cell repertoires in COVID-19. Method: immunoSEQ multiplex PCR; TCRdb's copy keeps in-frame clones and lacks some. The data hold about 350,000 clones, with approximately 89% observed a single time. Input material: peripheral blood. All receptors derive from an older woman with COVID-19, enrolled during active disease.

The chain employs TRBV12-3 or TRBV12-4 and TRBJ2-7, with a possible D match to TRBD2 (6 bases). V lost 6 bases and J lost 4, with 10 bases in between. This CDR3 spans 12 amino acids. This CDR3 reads CASSLSGYEQYF. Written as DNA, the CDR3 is TGTGCCAGCAGCCTTAGCGGATACGAGCAGTACTTC.

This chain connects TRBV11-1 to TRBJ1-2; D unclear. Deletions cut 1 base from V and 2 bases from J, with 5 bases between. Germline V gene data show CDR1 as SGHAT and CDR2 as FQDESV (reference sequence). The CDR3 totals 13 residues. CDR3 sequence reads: CASSLDRNYGYTF. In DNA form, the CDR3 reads TGTGCCAGCAGCTTAGACAGAAACTATGGCTACACCTTC.